This T cell receptor beta chain was found in a study of beta chain features in type 1 diabetes. Expressed TCRB transcripts were sequenced, since all the RNA that had been isolated was reverse transcribed. Only in-frame clones appear in the TCRdb table, and some are missing; sequencing was by immunoSEQ multiplex PCR. This table holds over 500,000 clones, about a sixth found once. Study-level points and caveats: Researchers cautioned that cDNA sequencing could over-represent cells with high TCR expression. Individuals with type 1 diabetes displayed fewer insertions and more deletions at VDJ junctions.

The germline V gene has CDR1 LGHNA and CDR2 YSLEER. The V and J ends lost 1 base and 4 bases, in that order; junction bases with no gene match: 2. The CDR3 totals 15 residues. Comments on this clone: Its target is not known.

The sequence derives from a man younger than 30 in good health. Sequences were obtained from naive CD4+ T cells from blood. V is TRBV4-3 and J is TRBJ2-1, with TRBD2 matching 9 bases. CDR3 sequence (DNA): TGCGCCAGCAGCCAAGGACTAGCGGTATACAATGAGCAGTTCTTC. It yields the protein CASSQGLAVYNEQFF.